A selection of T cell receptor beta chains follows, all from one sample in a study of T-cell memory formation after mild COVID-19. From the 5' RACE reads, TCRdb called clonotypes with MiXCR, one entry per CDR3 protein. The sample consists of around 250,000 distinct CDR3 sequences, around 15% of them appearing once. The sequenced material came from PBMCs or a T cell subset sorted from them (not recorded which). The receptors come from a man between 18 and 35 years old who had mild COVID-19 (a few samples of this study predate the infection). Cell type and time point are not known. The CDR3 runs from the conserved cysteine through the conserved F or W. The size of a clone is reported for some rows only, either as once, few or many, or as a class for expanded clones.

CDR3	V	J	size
CASSLNPGGPEAFF	TRBV7-3	TRBJ1-1	-
CASSQDLAGGPRLQETQYF	TRBV4-3	TRBJ2-5	many
CASKGGGVDTEAFF	TRBV5-1	TRBJ1-1	-
CASSQRGAAEAFF	TRBV3-1	TRBJ1-1	-
CASSQGGLAGAQETQYF	TRBV5-5	TRBJ2-5	-
CASSAGTASQETQYF	TRBV9	TRBJ2-5	-
CASSLGDRGRRVEQFF	TRBV7-2	TRBJ2-1	few
CASSYSTGASSNSEQFF	TRBV6-2/TRBV6-3	TRBJ2-1	-
CASSRLRARVEKLFF	TRBV7-2	TRBJ1-4	few
CSASEDSNQPQHF	TRBV20-1	TRBJ1-5	-
CASSQLFTGELFF	TRBV4-3	TRBJ2-2	many
CASSYSADSGNTIYF	TRBV6-5	TRBJ1-3	-
CASSLGVGITYEQYF	TRBV4-3	TRBJ2-7	-
CASRAGEITDTQYF	TRBV5-1	TRBJ2-3	few
CSARTSQQGQSNSPLHF	TRBV20-1	TRBJ1-6	-
CASSQETESGGARYEQFF	TRBV4-1	TRBJ2-1	-
CASSPGWKGEAFF	TRBV27	TRBJ1-1	-
CASSPSQSTGEAFF	TRBV18	TRBJ1-1	-
CASSFTGSYEQYF	TRBV7-2	TRBJ2-7	-
CASIPDGARAFF	TRBV19	TRBJ1-1	-
CASSQAGSGNTIYF	TRBV4-1	TRBJ1-3	-
CASSQRRGLNSPLHF	TRBV7-9	TRBJ1-6	-
CASSATLKPQHF	TRBV12-3/TRBV12-4	TRBJ1-5	-
CSARDGRAGETQYF	TRBV20-1	TRBJ2-5	many
CASSGSSETQHF	TRBV6-5	TRBJ2-5	-
CASSEQGQGAHEQFF	TRBV5-1	TRBJ2-1	-
CASSQDERAWGYTF	TRBV4-2	TRBJ1-2	few
CASSLDAGSQQAFF	TRBV11-3	TRBJ1-1	few
CSARSLVVQTQYF	TRBV20-1	TRBJ2-5	few
CASCGPGQETQYF	TRBV28	TRBJ2-5	-
CASSSAPYQETQYF	TRBV7-9	TRBJ2-5	few
CASSEAVGLAGQETQYF	TRBV2	TRBJ2-5	-
CASSSYRVPLAKNIQYF	TRBV11-2	TRBJ2-4	many
CASRSSSGGRSNQPQHF	TRBV6-2/TRBV6-3	TRBJ1-5	few
CASNPTSGGQETQYF	TRBV6-5	TRBJ2-5	many
CASSDLRVLAGLTDTQYF	TRBV6-1	TRBJ2-3	few
CASSPRTGLNEKLFF	TRBV14	TRBJ1-4	-
CASSYTGIQPQHF	TRBV2	TRBJ1-5	few
CASSPEGRTTEAFF	TRBV9	TRBJ1-1	few
CASSQDIGDYEQYF	TRBV4-3	TRBJ2-7	-
CASSEQGMAEAFF	TRBV18	TRBJ1-1	few
CASGHRPGAWHQPQHF	TRBV12-3/TRBV12-4	TRBJ1-5	few
CASSPPGAQYYGYTF	TRBV5-1	TRBJ1-2	many
CASSFESGAGYTF	TRBV7-9	TRBJ1-2	-
CASSYSRDSSQPQHF	TRBV6-5	TRBJ1-5	few
CASSLSAGRGTEAFF	TRBV28	TRBJ1-1	few
CASSFTSGQPTGELFF	TRBV27	TRBJ2-2	many
CASSQVMPGGEQYF	TRBV14	TRBJ2-7	-
CASSSTIWDTQYQETQYF	TRBV11-2	TRBJ2-5	-
CASSVLQGEPQHF	TRBV7-9	TRBJ1-5	few
CASRPGQGLGEAFF	TRBV27	TRBJ1-1	-
CASSSPGGVNTGELFF	TRBV7-2	TRBJ2-2	-
CSARGFLSSYEQYF	TRBV20-1	TRBJ2-7	-
CASSVLSSSEQYF	TRBV9	TRBJ2-7	-
CASSSGPGAVTDTQYF	TRBV7-9	TRBJ2-3	-
CASTLNMNYGYTF	TRBV12-3/TRBV12-4	TRBJ1-2	-
CASTREETQYF	TRBV7-9	TRBJ2-5	few